This T cell receptor beta chain derives from a study of blood T cell repertoires in COVID-19. Study-level background: Samples representing acute and convalescent COVID-19 were sourced from the United States, Italy and Spain. PBMCs, B-cell-depleted T cells, or T cells were the source of the cDNA or gDNA that made up the material.

In the authors' methods: Reference gene primer amplification gave nucleated cell count estimates. Assay: immunoSEQ multiplex PCR; the TCRdb copy retains only in-frame clones and omits some. Clone size and the V and J calls come from that table; the DNA yielded D and trimming. The sample has about 18,000 clones, about four fifths seen once. This CDR3 is 14 amino acids long. Germline values: CDR1 SGHRS, CDR2 YFSETQ. Trimming cost V 0 bases and J 4 bases, with 10 bases left between them. The rearrangement joins TRBV5-1 to TRBJ2-5; D perhaps matches TRBD1 (6 bases). The sample taken for sequencing was peripheral blood. This receptor was identified in an elderly man with acute or convalescent COVID-19. The chain's CDR3 is CASSLGAGVETQYF. CDR3 nucleotides: TGCGCCAGCAGCTTGGGGGCAGGGGTAGAGACCCAGTACTTC.